Following are 26 T cell receptor beta chains from one sample sequenced in a study of blood T cell repertoires in COVID-19. Measured with immunoSEQ multiplex PCR; TCRdb has only the in-frame clones, and not every one. The table shows under 250,000 clones, with more than 80% occurring only once. The sequenced sample consisted of peripheral blood. The receptor set was obtained from a human donor in a cohort sampled during active COVID-19.

The chain uses TRBV2 and TRBJ1-5; D might be TRBD1 (5 bases). V dropped 8 bases and J dropped 6 bases, with 14 bases sitting between them. CDR1 and CDR2 (germline): SNHLY, FYNNEI. There are 13 residues in the CDR3. CDR3 sequence (DNA): TGTGCCAGCGGGGGGGAGCGGACTCAGCCCCAGCATTTT. As protein: CASGGERTQPQHF.

This chain uses TRBV30 with TRBJ1-2; 7 nucleotides agree with TRBD1. CDR1 is GTSNPN, CDR2 SVGIG, per germline (reference sequence). The ends lost 3 bases at V and 7 bases at J; junction bases unmatched: 5. The CDR3 length is 12 residues. CDR3 region: CAWRTGSFGYTF. DNA for the CDR3: TGTGCCTGGAGGACAGGGTCGTTTGGCTACACCTTC.

The rearrangement joins TRBV28 to TRBJ1-5; D gene ambiguous. The CDR3 sequence is 13 residues long. The germline V gene encodes CDR1 MDHEN and CDR2 SYDVKM. V was pared by 5 bases and J by 5 bases, with 10 bases between. The CDR3 region has the DNA TGTGCCAGCAGTATACAGAGGGATCAGCCCCAGCATTTT. It translates to CASSIQRDQPQHF.

The chain combines TRBV10-1 with TRBJ2-2, with D tentatively TRBD2 (6 bases). Germline V gene lookup returns CDR1 WNHNN and CDR2 SYGVQD (reference sequence). V lost 8 bases, J lost 8 bases, and 15 bases lay in between. The CDR3 sequence is 13 residues long. CDR3 residues: CASRGTSLGELFF. Here the CDR3 DNA reads TGCGCCAGCCGTGGGACTTCTCTTGGGGAGCTGTTTTTT.

J is TRBJ2-1 and V is TRBV6-4, with TRBD2 identical over 7 bases. V shed 6 bases, J shed 2 bases, and the junction held 4 bases outside the gene matches. Germline loops: CDR1 MRHNA, CDR2 SNTAGT. There are 14 residues in the CDR3. The CDR3 reads CASSQGLAYNEQFF. CDR3 nucleotides: TGTGCCAGCAGCCAAGGACTAGCCTACAATGAGCAGTTCTTC.

V and J are TRBV9 and TRBJ2-3; 11 bases match TRBD2. The germline gives CDR1 SGDLS, CDR2 YYNGEE. This CDR3 contains 17 residues. The junction had 11 bases not matched to a gene; V was cut back by 4 bases and J by 4 bases. CDR3 amino acids: CASSPHSGGAGADTQYF. The CDR3 coding sequence is TGTGCCAGCAGCCCGCATAGCGGGGGGGCCGGAGCAGATACGCAGTATTTT.

The V and J genes are TRBV5-1 and TRBJ2-1; D is possibly TRBD2 (6 bases). The CDR3 covers 15 residues. Trimming took off 0 bases at V and 2 bases at J, with 9 bases between the two ends. The V gene's germline CDR1 is SGHRS and CDR2 YFSETQ. As DNA, the CDR3 is TGCGCCAGCAGCTTGGCGGGGGAGACCTACAATGAGCAGTTCTTC. This codes for CASSLAGETYNEQFF.

The chain combines TRBV9 with TRBJ2-7; no firm D call. CDR3 length: 13 residues. Trimming shortened V by 1 base and J by 3 bases, and 8 bases separated the two germline ends. The germline V gene has CDR1 SGDLS and CDR2 YYNGEE. The CDR3 region is CASSVSADYEQYF. As DNA, the CDR3 is TGTGCCAGCAGCGTAAGCGCAGACTACGAGCAGTACTTC.

The chain couples TRBV7-2 to TRBJ2-2, with TRBD2 matching over 8 bases. The CDR3 spans 15 residues. Germline V lookup: CDR1 SGHTA, CDR2 FQGNSA. J gave up 6 bases and V 5 bases, and 8 bases lay outside the gene matches. In DNA form, the CDR3 reads TGTGCCAGCAGCCCCAGCGGGGGAAGACCCGGGGAGCTGTTTTTT. Protein: CASSPSGGRPGELFF. The full variable domain, its missing parts supplied by reference TRBV7-2 and TRBJ2-2, is GAGVSQSPSNKVTEKGKDVELRCDPISGHTALYWYRQSLGQGLEFLIYFQGNSAPDKSGLPSDRFSAERTGGSVSTLTIQRTQQEDSAVYLCASSPSGGRPGELFFGEGSRLTVL.

The gene calls are TRBV7-8 and TRBJ2-4; D is perhaps TRBD1 (5 bases). Germline-derived CDR1 and CDR2 are SGHVS and FQNEAQ. V was trimmed by 4 bases and J by 0 bases, leaving 10 bases between them. CDR3 length equals 15 residues. The CDR3 here is CASSSQQGAKNIQYF. The CDR3 nucleotides are TGTGCCAGCAGCTCACAGCAGGGAGCCAAAAACATTCAGTACTTC.

This clone was found once. V and J are TRBV30 and TRBJ2-7, with 11 bases aligning to TRBD1. The germline CDR1 and CDR2 sequences are GTSNPN and SVGIG (reference sequence). The length of the CDR3 is 13 residues. After removal of 5 bases from V and 3 bases from J, the junction contained 3 bases not matched to a gene. CDR3 nucleotide sequence: TGTGCCTGGGGGGGACAGGGGGTCTACGAGCAGTACTTC. The encoded protein is CAWGGQGVYEQYF.

The V gene is TRBV30, the J gene TRBJ2-5, with 12 bases that match TRBD2. Losses at the gene ends were 4 bases for V and 4 bases for J; bases not matched to a gene: 4. Germline V gives CDR1 GTSNPN, CDR2 SVGIG (reference sequence). This CDR3 comprises 14 residues. The CDR3 sequence is CAWTSGGAGETQYF. The CDR3 nucleotides are TGTGCCTGGACTAGCGGGGGGGCTGGAGAGACCCAGTACTTC.

This clone was seen only once. This rearrangement joins TRBV7-9 to TRBJ1-6; 8 bases are shared with TRBD1. CDR3 length: 15 amino acids. V dropped 6 bases and J dropped 7; count of bases not matched to a gene: 8. CDR1 is SEHNR and CDR2 is FQNEAQ in the germline V gene (reference sequence). The CDR3 region is CASSTQGARNSPLHF. As DNA, the CDR3 is TGTGCCAGCAGTACCCAGGGGGCCCGGAATTCACCCCTCCACTTT.

V gene TRBV3-1 (or the pseudogene TRBV3-2) combines with J gene TRBJ1-2, with a tentative D call TRBD1 (6 bases). The germline V and J ends were trimmed by 4 bases and 2 bases, with 11 bases remaining between them. Germline CDR1 LGHDT, CDR2 YNNKEL (reference sequence). This CDR3 has 14 residues. The CDR3 DNA follows: TGTGCCAGCAGCCGAGGGGGGGGCAACTATGGCTACACCTTC. This gives the protein CASSRGGGNYGYTF.

The V gene is TRBV5-1, the J gene TRBJ1-6, with 11 nucleotides matching TRBD1. This CDR3 is 16 amino acids long. CDR1 and CDR2 (germline): SGHRS, YFSETQ. V dropped 4 bases and J dropped 9; count of bases not matched to a gene: 9. DNA for the CDR3: TGCGCCAGCAGCGAATCGACCGGGACAGGGGGTTCACCCCTCCACTTT. Translating gives CASSESTGTGGSPLHF.

This rearrangement joins TRBV2 to TRBJ2-1, with D possibly being TRBD2 (6 bases). Germline loops: CDR1 SNHLY, CDR2 FYNNEI. The length of the CDR3 is 20 residues. Trimming took off 1 base at V and 0 bases at J, with 22 bases between the two ends. The DNA of the CDR3 is TGTGCCAGCAGTGAAGGGAGCCCGAGGGGACTCCGGAGCTCCTACAATGAGCAGTTCTTC. This sequence encodes CASSEGSPRGLRSSYNEQFF.

The table lists this clone with a count of one. This rearrangement joins TRBV6-5 to TRBJ2-7; D is possibly TRBD1 (5 bases). The germline CDR1 and CDR2 sequences are MNHEY and SVGAGI. V lost 5 bases, J lost 1 base, and 12 bases lay in between. CDR3 length: 14 amino acids. This chain's CDR3 is CASSHTTDSYEQYF. Written as DNA, the CDR3 is TGTGCCAGCAGTCACACGACAGATTCCTACGAGCAGTACTTC.

The rearrangement uses TRBV5-4 and TRBJ2-7; 9 bases fit TRBD2. Germline values: CDR1 SGHNT, CDR2 YYREEE (reference sequence). Germline trimming cut 4 bases from V and 7 bases from J; bases unmatched to any gene: 6. This CDR3 is 13 amino acids long. The CDR3 sequence: CASSRPGLAEQYF. The CDR3 bases are TGTGCCAGCAGCCGACCGGGACTAGCTGAGCAGTACTTC.

V usage is TRBV5-1 and J usage is TRBJ1-2, with TRBD1 as a possible D gene (5 bases). Trimming took 0 bases from V and 8 from J, leaving 11 bases between them. The CDR3 sequence is 13 residues long. CDR1 is SGHRS, CDR2 YFSETQ, per germline. CDR3 bases: TGCGCCAGCAGCTTGGGGCAGGGTGGCGGCTACACCTTC. This translates into CASSLGQGGGYTF. The complete variable domain, with remaining parts taken from reference TRBV5-1 and TRBJ1-2, reads KAGVTQTPRYLIKTRGQQVTLSCSPISGHRSVSWYQQTPGQGLQFLFEYFSETQRNKGNFPGRFSGRQFSNSRSEMNVSTLELGDSALYLCASSLGQGGGYTFGSGTRLTVV.

CDR3 loop: CASSSSEGAREKLFF. The CDR3 nucleotides read TGTGCCAGCAGCTCCTCCGAGGGGGCTCGGGAAAAACTGTTTTTT. J is TRBJ1-4 and V is TRBV28, with 7 bases lining up with TRBD1. With V trimmed by 6 bases and J by 8 bases, 12 bases remained unmatched. The CDR3 has 15 amino acids. The V gene's germline CDR1 is MDHEN and CDR2 SYDVKM.

This chain connects TRBV4-2 to TRBJ2-1, with 12 bases lining up with TRBD2. Germline CDR1 LGHNA, CDR2 YNFKEQ. The CDR3 totals 16 residues. Losses at the gene ends were 1 base for V and 5 bases for J; bases not matched to a gene: 3. The CDR3 region has the DNA TGTGCCAGCAGCCAAGCGGGACTAGCGGGCAACAATGAGCAGTTCTTC. This sequence encodes CASSQAGLAGNNEQFF.

V usage is TRBV25-1 and J usage is TRBJ1-3; D gene uncertain. Looked up from germline, CDR1 is MGHDK and CDR2 is SYGVNS. This CDR3 comprises 12 residues. Trimming left V 6 bases short and J 0 bases short, with 3 bases between. The CDR3 sequence is CASSVSGNTIYF. The CDR3 coding sequence is TGTGCCAGCAGCGTCTCTGGAAACACCATATATTTT.

The gene calls are TRBV4-1 and TRBJ2-7; the D gene is possibly TRBD2 (6 bases). The CDR3 sequence is 15 residues long. In germline, CDR1 is MGHRA, CDR2 YSYEKL. V lost 3 bases, J lost 1 base, and 13 bases lay in between. CDR3 in amino acids: CASSQTGTLSYEQYF. CDR3 bases: TGCGCCAGCAGCCAGACCGGGACTCTATCCTACGAGCAGTACTTC.

This clone showed up just once. The chain links TRBV2 to TRBJ2-3; 8 bases agree with TRBD2. After removal of 8 bases from V and 1 base from J, the junction contained 5 bases not matched to a gene. Germline-derived CDR1 and CDR2 are SNHLY and FYNNEI. The CDR3 has 14 residues. The chain's CDR3 is CASGTRRGTDTQYF. The CDR3 region has the DNA TGTGCCAGCGGGACTAGGCGGGGCACAGATACGCAGTATTTT.

There are many counts of this clone. This sample includes further DNA sequences coding for the same CDR3. The chain carries TRBV3-1 (or the pseudogene TRBV3-2) and TRBJ1-1; D uncertain. V was trimmed by 1 base and J by 1 base, leaving 4 bases between them. This CDR3 region has 13 residues. Per the germline V gene, CDR1 is LGHDT and CDR2 is YNNKEL (reference sequence). The CDR3 here is CASSQGRNTEAFF. In DNA form, the CDR3 reads TGTGCCAGCAGCCAAGGTAGGAACACTGAAGCTTTCTTT.

CDR3 sequence (DNA): TGTGCCATCAGTGAGTCTGGTAGCGGGAGTGGGGCAGATACGCAGTATTTT. Its translation is CAISESGSGSGADTQYF. This chain joins TRBV10-3 and TRBJ2-3; 9 positions agree with TRBD2. V lost 0 bases to trimming and J lost 4 bases; unmatched junction nucleotides: 8. The germline V gene encodes CDR1 ENHRY and CDR2 SYGVKD. The CDR3 sequence is 17 residues long.